The clone carrying this T cell receptor (beta chain) has a single count. The entry originates in a study of long-term antiretroviral therapy in people with HIV. They ran version v3.0 of the immunoSEQ assay at survey level. The protocol was immunoSEQ multiplex PCR, while the TCRdb copy is restricted to in-frame clones and leaves out a portion. The sample carries about 20,000 clones, just under 85% recorded once. The CDR3 is 15 residues long. Looked up from germline, CDR1 is MNHNY and CDR2 is SVGAGI (reference sequence). V lost 2 bases and J lost 1, with 11 bases in between. This sequence joins TRBV6-6 and TRBJ1-2; D gene uncertain. Sequenced material: unsorted PBMCs, taken about 4 years after starting antiretroviral therapy. This TCR came from a man younger than 35 with HIV. The CDR3 sequence: CASSYPVGVNYGYTF. The CDR3 DNA follows: TGTGCCAGCAGTTACCCTGTTGGGGTTAACTATGGCTACACCTTC.